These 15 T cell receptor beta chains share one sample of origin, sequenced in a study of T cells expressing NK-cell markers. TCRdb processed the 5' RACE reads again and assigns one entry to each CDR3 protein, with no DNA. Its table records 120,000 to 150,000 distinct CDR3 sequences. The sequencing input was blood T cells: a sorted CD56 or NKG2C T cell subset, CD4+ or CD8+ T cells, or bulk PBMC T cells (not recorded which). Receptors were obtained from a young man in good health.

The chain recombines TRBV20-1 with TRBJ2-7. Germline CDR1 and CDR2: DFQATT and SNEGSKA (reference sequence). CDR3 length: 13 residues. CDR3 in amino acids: CSAVRLSSYEQYF.

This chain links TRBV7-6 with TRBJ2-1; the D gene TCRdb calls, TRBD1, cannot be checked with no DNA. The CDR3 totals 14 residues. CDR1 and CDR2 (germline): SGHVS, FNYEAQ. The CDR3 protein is CASSLDGNYNEQFF. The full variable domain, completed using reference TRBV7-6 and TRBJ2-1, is GAGVSQSPRYKVTKRGQDVALRCDPISGHVSLYWYRQALGQGPEFLTYFNYEAQQDKSGLPNDRFSAERPEGSISTLTIQRTEQRDSAMYRCASSLDGNYNEQFFGPGTRLTVL.

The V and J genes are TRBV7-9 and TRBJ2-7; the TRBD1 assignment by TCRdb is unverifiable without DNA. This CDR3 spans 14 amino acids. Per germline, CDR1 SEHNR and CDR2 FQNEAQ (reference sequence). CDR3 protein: CASSFGDRNYEQYF.

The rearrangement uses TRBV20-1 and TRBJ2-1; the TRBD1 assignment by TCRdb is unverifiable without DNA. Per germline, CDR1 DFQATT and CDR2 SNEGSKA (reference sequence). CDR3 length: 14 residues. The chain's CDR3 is CSASWARGYNEQFF.

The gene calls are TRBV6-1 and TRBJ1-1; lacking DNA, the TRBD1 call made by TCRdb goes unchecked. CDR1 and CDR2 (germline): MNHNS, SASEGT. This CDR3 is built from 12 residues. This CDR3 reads CASTPGGIQAFF.

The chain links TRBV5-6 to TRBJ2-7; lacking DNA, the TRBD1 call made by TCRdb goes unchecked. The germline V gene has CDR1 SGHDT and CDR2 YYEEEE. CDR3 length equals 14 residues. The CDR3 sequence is CASSRTGVDYEQYF.

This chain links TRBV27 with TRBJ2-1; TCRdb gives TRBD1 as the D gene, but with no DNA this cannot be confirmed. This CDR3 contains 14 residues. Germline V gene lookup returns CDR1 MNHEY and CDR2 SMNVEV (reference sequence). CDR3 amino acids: CASSPQRGGNEQFF.

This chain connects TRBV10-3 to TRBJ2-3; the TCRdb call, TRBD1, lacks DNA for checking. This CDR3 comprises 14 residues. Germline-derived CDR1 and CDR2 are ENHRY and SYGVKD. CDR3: CATNDRGGSDTQYF.

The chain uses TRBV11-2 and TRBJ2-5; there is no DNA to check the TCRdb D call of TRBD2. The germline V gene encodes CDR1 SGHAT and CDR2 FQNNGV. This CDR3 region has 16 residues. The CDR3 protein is CASSFGLAGEKETQYF.

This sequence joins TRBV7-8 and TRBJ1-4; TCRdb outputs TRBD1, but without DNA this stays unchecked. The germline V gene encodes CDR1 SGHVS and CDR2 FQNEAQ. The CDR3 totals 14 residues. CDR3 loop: CASSTGTGLEKLFF. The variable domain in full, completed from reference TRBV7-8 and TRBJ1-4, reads GAGVSQSPRYKVAKRGQDVALRCDPISGHVSLFWYQQALGQGPEFLTYFQNEAQLDKSGLPSDRFFAERPEGSVSTLKIQRTQQEDSAVYLCASSTGTGLEKLFFGSGTQLSVL.

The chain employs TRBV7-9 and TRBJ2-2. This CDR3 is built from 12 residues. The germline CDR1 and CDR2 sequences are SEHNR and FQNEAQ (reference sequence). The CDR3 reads CASGDDTGELFF. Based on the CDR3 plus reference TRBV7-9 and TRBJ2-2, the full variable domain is DTGVSQNPRHKITKRGQNVTFRCDPISEHNRLYWYRQTLGQGPEFLTYFQNEAQLEKSRLLSDRFSAERPKGSFSTLEIQRTEQGDSAMYLCASGDDTGELFFGEGSRLTVL.

The CDR3 reads CASAGQLGNTIYF. This chain connects TRBV4-1 to TRBJ1-3; absent DNA, TCRdb's TRBD1 call cannot be checked. Germline values: CDR1 MGHRA, CDR2 YSYEKL. The CDR3 totals 13 residues.

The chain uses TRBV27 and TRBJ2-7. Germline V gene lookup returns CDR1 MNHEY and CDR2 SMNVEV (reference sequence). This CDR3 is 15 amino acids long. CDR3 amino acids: CASSGKRQLPYEQYF.

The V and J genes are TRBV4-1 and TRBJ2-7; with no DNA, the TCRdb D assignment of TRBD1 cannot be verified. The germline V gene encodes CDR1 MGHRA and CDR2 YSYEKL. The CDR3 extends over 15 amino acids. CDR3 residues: CASSPVRTGSYEQYF.

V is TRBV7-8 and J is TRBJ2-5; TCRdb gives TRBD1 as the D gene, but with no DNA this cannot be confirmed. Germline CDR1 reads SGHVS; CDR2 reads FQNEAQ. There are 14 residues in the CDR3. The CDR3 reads CASSPNRGQETQYF.